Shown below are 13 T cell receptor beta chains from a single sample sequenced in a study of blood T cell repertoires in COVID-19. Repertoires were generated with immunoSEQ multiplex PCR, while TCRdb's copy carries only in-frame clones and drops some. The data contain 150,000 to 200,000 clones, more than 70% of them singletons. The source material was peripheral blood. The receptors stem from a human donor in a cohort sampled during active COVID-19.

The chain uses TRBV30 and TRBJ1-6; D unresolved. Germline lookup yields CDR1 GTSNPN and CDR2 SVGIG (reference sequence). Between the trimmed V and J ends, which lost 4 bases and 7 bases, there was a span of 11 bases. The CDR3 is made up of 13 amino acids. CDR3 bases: TGTGCCTGGACCCGCGACTCGAATTCACCCCTCCACTTT. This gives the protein CAWTRDSNSPLHF.

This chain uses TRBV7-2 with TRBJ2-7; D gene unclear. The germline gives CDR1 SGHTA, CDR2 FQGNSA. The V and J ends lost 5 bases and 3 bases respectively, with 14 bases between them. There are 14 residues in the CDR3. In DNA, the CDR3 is TGTGCCAGCAGCCCGTCTAGTGCCTACTACGAGCAGTACTTC. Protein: CASSPSSAYYEQYF.

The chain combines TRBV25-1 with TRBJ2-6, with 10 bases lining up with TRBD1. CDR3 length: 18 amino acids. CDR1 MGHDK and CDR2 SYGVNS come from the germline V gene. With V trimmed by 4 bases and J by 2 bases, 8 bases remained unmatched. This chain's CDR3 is CASSVLGQGEAGANVLTF. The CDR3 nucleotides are TGTGCCAGCAGTGTGTTAGGACAGGGGGAAGCTGGGGCCAACGTCCTGACTTTC.

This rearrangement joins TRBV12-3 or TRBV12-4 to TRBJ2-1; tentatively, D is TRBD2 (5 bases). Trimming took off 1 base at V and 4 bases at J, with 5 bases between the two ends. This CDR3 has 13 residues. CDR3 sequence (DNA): TGTGCCAGCAGTTTAGAGCGGTACAATGAGCAGTTCTTC. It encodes CASSLERYNEQFF.

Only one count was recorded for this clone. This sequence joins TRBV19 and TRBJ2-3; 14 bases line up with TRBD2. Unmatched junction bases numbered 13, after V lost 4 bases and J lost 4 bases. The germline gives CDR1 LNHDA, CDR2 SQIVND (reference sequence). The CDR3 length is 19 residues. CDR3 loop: CASSNARLAGGPRADTQYF. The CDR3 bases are TGTGCCAGTAGTAACGCTCGACTAGCGGGAGGGCCGAGAGCAGATACGCAGTATTTT.

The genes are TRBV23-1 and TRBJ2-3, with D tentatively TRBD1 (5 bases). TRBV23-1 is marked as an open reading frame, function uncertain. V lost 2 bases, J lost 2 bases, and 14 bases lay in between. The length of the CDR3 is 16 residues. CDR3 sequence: CASSQDLLGPTDTQYF. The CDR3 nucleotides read TGCGCCAGCAGTCAAGATCTTCTGGGGCCCACAGATACGCAGTATTTT.

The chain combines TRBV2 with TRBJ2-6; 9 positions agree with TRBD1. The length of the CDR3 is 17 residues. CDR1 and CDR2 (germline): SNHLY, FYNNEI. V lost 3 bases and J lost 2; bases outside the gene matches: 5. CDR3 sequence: CASSDRDRAAGANVLTF. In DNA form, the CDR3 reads TGTGCCAGCAGTGACCGGGACAGGGCGGCTGGGGCCAACGTCCTGACTTTC.

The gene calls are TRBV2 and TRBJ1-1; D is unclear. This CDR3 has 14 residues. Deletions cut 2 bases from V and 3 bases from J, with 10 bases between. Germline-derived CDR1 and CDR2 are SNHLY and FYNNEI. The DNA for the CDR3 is TGTGCCAGCAGTGAATCGGCAGGTTACACTGAAGCTTTCTTT. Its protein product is CASSESAGYTEAFF.

The CDR3 nucleotides read TGTGCCAGCAGCCCCCGGACTAGCGGGTCGCAAGAGACCCAGTACTTC. It codes for CASSPRTSGSQETQYF. V gene TRBV3-1 (or the pseudogene TRBV3-2) combines with J gene TRBJ2-5; 11 positions agree with TRBD2. The trim removed 4 bases at V and 2 bases at J, leaving 6 bases unmatched. Germline CDR1 LGHDT, CDR2 YNNKEL (reference sequence). This CDR3 contains 16 residues.

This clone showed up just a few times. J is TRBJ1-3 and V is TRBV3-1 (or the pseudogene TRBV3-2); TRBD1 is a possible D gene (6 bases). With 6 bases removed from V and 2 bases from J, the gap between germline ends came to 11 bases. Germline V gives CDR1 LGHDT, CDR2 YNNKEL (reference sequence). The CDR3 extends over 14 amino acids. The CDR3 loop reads CASRQQGTGNTIYF. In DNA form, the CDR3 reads TGTGCCAGCAGGCAACAGGGAACTGGAAACACCATATATTTT.

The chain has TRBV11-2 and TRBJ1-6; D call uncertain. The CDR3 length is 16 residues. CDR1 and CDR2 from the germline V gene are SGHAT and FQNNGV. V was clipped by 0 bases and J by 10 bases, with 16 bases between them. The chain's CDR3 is CASSLDRAAGGSPLHF. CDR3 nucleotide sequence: TGTGCCAGCAGCTTAGATCGGGCAGCGGGTGGCTCACCCCTCCACTTT.

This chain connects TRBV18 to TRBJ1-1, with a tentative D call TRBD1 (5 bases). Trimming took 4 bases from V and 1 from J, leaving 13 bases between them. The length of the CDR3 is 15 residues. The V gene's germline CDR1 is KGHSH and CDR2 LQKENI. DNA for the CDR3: TGTGCCAGCTCACTAATGGGGGACTCGAACACTGAAGCTTTCTTT. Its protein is CASSLMGDSNTEAFF.

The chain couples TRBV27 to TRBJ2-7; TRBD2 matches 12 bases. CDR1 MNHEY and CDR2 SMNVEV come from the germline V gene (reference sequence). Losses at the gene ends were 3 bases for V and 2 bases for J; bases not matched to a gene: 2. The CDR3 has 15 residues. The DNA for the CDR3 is TGTGCCAGCAGTTTTGGACTAGCGGGGCCCTACGAGCAGTACTTC. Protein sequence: CASSFGLAGPYEQYF.